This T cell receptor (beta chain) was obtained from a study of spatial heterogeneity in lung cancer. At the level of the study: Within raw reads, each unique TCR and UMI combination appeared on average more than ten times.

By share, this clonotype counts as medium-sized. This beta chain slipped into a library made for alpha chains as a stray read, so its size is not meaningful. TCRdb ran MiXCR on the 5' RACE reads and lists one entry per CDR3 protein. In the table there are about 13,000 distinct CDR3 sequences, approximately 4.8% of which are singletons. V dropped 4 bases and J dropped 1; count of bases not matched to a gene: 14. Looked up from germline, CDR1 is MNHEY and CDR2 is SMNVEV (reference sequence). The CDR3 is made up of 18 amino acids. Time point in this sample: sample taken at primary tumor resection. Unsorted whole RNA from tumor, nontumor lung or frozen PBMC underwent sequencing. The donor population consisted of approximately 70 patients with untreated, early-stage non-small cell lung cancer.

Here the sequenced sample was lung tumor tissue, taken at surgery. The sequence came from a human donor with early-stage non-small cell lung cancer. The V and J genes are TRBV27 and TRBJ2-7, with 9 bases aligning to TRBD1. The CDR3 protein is CASSSFGGLGTGSYEQYV. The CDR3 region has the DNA TGTGCCAGCAGTTCATTTGGGGGCCTGGGGACAGGGTCCTACGAGCAGTACGTC.